This T cell receptor beta chain is drawn from a study of CD8 T cells in ankylosing spondylitis. Findings and limits, study-wide: Previously reported in reactive arthritis synovial fluid and blood were some of the motif variants. Reportedly, significant enrichment of disease-linked clones occurred in matched ankylosing spondylitis synovial fluid. Made up of several highly homologous variants, a TCR beta motif appeared characteristic of ankylosing spondylitis blood.

Regarding this clonotype: Its target is unknown.

The junction had 17 bases not matched to a gene; V was cut back by 8 bases and J by 5 bases. The CDR3 extends over 16 amino acids. CDR1 is LGHDT and CDR2 is YNNKEL in the germline V gene (reference sequence). By quantitative 5'-RACE with molecular barcodes, the TCR beta libraries were made. TCRdb reprocessed the 5' RACE reads via MiXCR and lists one record per CDR3 protein. Of approximately 400,000 distinct CDR3 sequences detected, about 25% appear once; the ten largest clones hold about 0.89%. V usage is TRBV3-1 and J usage is TRBJ2-5; 7 bases match TRBD1. Specimen: blood, either unsorted or a sorted T cell fraction (not recorded which). The receptor's source is a male donor with ankylosing spondylitis. CDR3 nucleotides: TGTGCCAGCGCAAGAGAAGGTCCAGGGGGTGGCGAGACCCAGTACTTC. It yields the protein CASAREGPGGGETQYF.